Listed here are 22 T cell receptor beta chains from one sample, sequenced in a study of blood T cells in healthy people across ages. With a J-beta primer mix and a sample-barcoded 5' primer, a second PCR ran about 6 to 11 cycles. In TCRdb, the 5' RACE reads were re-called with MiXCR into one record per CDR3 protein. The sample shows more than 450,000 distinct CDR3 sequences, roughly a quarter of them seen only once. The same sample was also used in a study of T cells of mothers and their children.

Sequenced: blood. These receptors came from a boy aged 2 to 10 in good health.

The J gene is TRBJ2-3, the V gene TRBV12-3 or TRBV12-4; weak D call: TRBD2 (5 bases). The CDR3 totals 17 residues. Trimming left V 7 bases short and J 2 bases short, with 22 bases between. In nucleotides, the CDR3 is TGTGCCAGCAAGGCTACGGTGGGAGACCTACTCACAGATACGCAGTATTTT. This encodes CASKATVGDLLTDTQYF.

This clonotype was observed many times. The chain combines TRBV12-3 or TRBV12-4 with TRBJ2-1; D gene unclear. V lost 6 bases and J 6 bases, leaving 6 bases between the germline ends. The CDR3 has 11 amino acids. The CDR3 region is CASSFRNEQFF. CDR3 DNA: TGTGCCAGCAGCTTTCGCAATGAGCAGTTCTTC.

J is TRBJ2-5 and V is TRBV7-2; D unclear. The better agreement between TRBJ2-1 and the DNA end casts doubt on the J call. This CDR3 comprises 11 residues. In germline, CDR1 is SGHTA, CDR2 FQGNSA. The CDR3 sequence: CASSSRIEQFF. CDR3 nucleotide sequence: TGTGCCAGCAGCTCCCGGATTGAGCAGTTCTTC.

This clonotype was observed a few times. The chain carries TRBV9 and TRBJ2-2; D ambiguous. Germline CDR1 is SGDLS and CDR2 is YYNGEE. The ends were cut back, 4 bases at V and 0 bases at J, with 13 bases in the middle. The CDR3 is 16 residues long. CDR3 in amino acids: CASSPASTANTGELFF. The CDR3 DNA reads TGTGCCAGCAGCCCGGCGAGTACCGCGAACACCGGGGAGCTGTTTTTT.

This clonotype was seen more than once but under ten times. The CDR3 protein is CASSLVAVSGYTF. The DNA of the CDR3 is TGTGCCAGCAGCTTGGTGGCGGTGTCCGGCTACACCTTC. This chain connects TRBV5-6 to TRBJ1-2; D is undetermined. This CDR3 is 13 amino acids long. Trimming removed 0 bases at V and 8 bases at J, with 11 bases between. Germline values: CDR1 SGHDT, CDR2 YYEEEE.

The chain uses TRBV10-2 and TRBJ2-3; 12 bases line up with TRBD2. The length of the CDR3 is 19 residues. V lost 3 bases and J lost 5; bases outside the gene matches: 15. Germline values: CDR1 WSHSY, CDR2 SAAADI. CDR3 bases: TGCGCCAGCAGTGACTGGAGGGCTAGCGGGGGGGAAATGGTAGATACGCAGTATTTT. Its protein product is CASSDWRASGGEMVDTQYF.

CDR3 amino acids: CASSFQRSKGDYGYTF. The CDR3, as DNA: TGTGCCAGCAGTTTTCAACGGAGTAAGGGAGACTATGGCTACACCTTC. The V gene is TRBV27, the J gene TRBJ1-2, with no clear D. Germline CDR1 MNHEY, CDR2 SMNVEV (reference sequence). The CDR3 sequence is 16 residues long. With 3 bases removed from V and 3 bases from J, the gap between germline ends came to 17 bases.

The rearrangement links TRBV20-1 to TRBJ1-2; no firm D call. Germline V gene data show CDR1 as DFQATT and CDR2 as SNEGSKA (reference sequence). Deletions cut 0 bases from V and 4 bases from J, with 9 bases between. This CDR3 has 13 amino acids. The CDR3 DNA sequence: TGCAGTGCTAGAGATATGGGAGGCTATGGCTACACCTTC. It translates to CSARDMGGYGYTF.

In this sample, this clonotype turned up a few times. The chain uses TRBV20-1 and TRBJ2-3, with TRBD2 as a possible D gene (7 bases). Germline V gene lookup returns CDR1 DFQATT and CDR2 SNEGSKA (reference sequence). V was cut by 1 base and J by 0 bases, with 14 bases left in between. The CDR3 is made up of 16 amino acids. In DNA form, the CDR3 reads TGCAGTGCTAGAGCCGCGGGGGCCCCTAGCACAGATACGCAGTATTTT. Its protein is CSARAAGAPSTDTQYF.

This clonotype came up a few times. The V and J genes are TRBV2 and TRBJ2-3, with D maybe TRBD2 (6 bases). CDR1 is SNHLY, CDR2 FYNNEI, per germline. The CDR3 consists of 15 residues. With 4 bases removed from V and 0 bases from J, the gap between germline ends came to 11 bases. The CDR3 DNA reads TGTGCCAGCAGTGTGGTAGGGAGGAGCACAGATACGCAGTATTTT. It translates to CASSVVGRSTDTQYF. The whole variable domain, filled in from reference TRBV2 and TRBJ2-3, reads EPEVTQTPSHQVTQMGQEVILRCVPISNHLYFYWYRQILGQKVEFLVSFYNNEISEKSEIFDDQFSVERPDGSNFTLKIRSTKLEDSAMYFCASSVVGRSTDTQYFGPGTRLTVL.

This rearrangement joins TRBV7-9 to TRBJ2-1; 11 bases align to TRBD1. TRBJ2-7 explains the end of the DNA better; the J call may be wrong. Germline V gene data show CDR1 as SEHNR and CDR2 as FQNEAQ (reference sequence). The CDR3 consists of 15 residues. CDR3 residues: CASSLGQGGRYEQYF. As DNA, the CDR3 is TGTGCCAGCAGCTTGGGACAGGGGGGTAGGTACGAGCAGTACTTC.

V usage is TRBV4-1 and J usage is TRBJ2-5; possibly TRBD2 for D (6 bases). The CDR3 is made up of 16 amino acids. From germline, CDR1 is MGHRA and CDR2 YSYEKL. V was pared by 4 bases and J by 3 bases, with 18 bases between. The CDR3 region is CASSRLDGRVEETQYF. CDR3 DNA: TGCGCCAGCAGCCGATTGGACGGGAGAGTAGAAGAGACCCAGTACTTC.

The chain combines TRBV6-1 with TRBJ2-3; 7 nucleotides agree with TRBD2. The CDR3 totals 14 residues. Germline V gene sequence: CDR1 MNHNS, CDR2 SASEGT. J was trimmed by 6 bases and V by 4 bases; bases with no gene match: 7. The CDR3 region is CASSGDYPQDTQYF. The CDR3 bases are TGTGCCAGCAGTGGGGACTACCCGCAGGATACGCAGTATTTT.

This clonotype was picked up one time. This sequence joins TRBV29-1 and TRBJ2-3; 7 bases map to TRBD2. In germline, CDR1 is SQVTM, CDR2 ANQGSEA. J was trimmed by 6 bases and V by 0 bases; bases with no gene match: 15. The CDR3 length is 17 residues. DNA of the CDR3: TGCAGCGTTGAAGATAGTGGCCTAGCGGAGGGTTCCGATACGCAGTATTTT. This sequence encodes CSVEDSGLAEGSDTQYF.

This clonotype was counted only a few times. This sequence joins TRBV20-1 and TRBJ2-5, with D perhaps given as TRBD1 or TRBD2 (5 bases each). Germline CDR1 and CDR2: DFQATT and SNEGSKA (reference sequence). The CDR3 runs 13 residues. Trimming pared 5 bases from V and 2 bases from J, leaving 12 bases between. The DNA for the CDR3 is TGCAGTGCTTCCCCGGGACCACAAGAGACCCAGTACTTC. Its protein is CSASPGPQETQYF.

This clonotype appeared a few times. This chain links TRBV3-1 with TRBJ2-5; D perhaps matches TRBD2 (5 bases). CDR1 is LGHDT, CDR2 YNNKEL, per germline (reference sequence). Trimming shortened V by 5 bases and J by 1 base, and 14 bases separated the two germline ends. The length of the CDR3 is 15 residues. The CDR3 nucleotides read TGTGCCAGCAGCACGCTCGGGATCATCCAAGAGACCCAGTACTTC. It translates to CASSTLGIIQETQYF.

The CDR3: CASSLPSGTGKMGNQPQHF. The CDR3 DNA reads as TGCGCCAGCAGCCTACCCTCCGGGACAGGGAAGATGGGCAATCAGCCCCAGCATTTT. The chain combines TRBV5-1 with TRBJ1-5; 9 bases map to TRBD1. Germline V lookup: CDR1 SGHRS, CDR2 YFSETQ. The CDR3 totals 19 residues. Germline trimming cut 4 bases from V and 2 bases from J; bases unmatched to any gene: 16.

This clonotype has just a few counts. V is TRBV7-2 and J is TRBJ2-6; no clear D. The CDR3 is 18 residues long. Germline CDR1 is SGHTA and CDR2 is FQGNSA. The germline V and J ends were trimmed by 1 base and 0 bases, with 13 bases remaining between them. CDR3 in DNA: TGTGCCAGCAGCTTAGGGGTAGGGTCTCCCTCTGGGGCCAACGTCCTGACTTTC. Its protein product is CASSLGVGSPSGANVLTF.

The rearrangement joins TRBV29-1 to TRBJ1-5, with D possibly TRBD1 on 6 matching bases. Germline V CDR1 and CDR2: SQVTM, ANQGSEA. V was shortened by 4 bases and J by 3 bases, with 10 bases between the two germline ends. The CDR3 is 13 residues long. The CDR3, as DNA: TGCAGCGTTGCGGACAGTCCCAATCAGCCCCAGCATTTT. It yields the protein CSVADSPNQPQHF.

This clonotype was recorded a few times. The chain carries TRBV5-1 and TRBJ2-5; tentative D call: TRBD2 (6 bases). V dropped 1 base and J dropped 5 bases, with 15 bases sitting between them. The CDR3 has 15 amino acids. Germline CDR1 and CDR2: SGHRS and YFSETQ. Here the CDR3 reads CASSLTTSLGETQYF. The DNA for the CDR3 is TGCGCCAGCAGCTTGACAACTAGCCTCGGGGAGACCCAGTACTTC.

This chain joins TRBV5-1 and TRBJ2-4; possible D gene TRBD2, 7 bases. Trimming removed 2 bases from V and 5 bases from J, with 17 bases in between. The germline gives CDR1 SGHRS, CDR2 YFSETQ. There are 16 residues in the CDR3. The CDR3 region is CASSLPKTGGENIQYF. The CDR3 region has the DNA TGCGCCAGCAGCTTACCCAAAACGGGGGGCGAAAACATTCAGTACTTC.

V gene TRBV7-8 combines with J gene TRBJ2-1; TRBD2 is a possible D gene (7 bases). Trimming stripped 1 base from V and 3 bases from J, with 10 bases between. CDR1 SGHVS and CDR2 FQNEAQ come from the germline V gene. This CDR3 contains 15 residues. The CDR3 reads CASSLEGGDYNEQFF. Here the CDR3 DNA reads TGTGCCAGCAGCTTAGAGGGGGGGGACTACAATGAGCAGTTCTTC.